The 27 T cell receptor beta chains given below trace back to one sample, sequenced in a study of blood T cell repertoires in COVID-19. Profiling relied on immunoSEQ multiplex PCR, and the TCRdb table lists in-frame clones only, not all of them. Of around 200,000 clones listed, around 85% are singletons. Sequenced material: PBMCs or T cells enriched from blood (not recorded which). The receptors originated from a woman aged 50 to 65 in a cohort exposed to, infected with or recovered from COVID-19 (not recorded which).

This chain links TRBV6-5 with TRBJ2-7; maybe TRBD1 (5 bases). Trimming removed 0 bases at V and 13 bases at J, with 16 bases between. The CDR3 loop spans 13 amino acids. Germline-derived CDR1 and CDR2 are MNHEY and SVGAGI. CDR3 residues: CASSYSRRRGSYF. In DNA form, the CDR3 reads TGTGCCAGCAGTTACTCGAGACGAAGGGGCAGTTACTTC.

The rearrangement uses TRBV5-6 and TRBJ1-2, with TRBD1 as a possible D gene (6 bases). Germline V gene sequence: CDR1 SGHDT, CDR2 YYEEEE. The CDR3 spans 14 residues. Trimming left V 4 bases short and J 3 bases short, with 13 bases between. For the CDR3, the DNA is TGTGCCAGCAGCATTAGGACAGTCTACTATGGCTACACCTTC. Its protein product is CASSIRTVYYGYTF.

The chain combines TRBV5-1 with TRBJ1-2; D perhaps matches TRBD1 (6 bases). The ends were cut back, 5 bases at V and 8 bases at J, with 19 bases in the middle. Germline V CDR1 and CDR2: SGHRS, YFSETQ. This CDR3 is 14 amino acids long. The CDR3: CASSDQGNTGGYTF. The DNA of the CDR3 is TGCGCCAGCAGTGATCAGGGGAACACGGGAGGCTACACCTTC.

This clone was recorded once. The junction departs from the called germline gene at one end, perhaps through a read error. V usage is TRBV7-7 and J usage is TRBJ2-7, with 12 bases matching TRBD1. Germline CDR1 reads SSHAT; CDR2 reads FNYEAQ (reference sequence). There are 18 residues in the CDR3. The CDR3: CVLPPGQGARVSTYEQYF. Here the CDR3 DNA reads TGCGTACTCCCGCCGGGACAGGGGGCCCGGGTCAGCACCTACGAGCAGTACTTC.

The chain employs TRBV12-3 or TRBV12-4 and TRBJ1-1; D perhaps matches TRBD1 (5 bases). The CDR3 is 13 amino acids. V was cut by 7 bases and J by 7 bases, with 16 bases left in between. The chain's CDR3 is CASTIIQGSEAFF. CDR3 nucleotide sequence: TGTGCCAGCACAATAATTCAGGGAAGTGAAGCTTTCTTT.

The rearrangement joins TRBV6-5 to TRBJ2-7, with 8 bases fitting TRBD1. The CDR3 is 13 amino acids. Trimming at V came to 6 bases and at J to 3 bases, leaving 4 bases not matched to a gene. Per germline, CDR1 MNHEY and CDR2 SVGAGI. This CDR3 is CASSRDRYYEQYF. The CDR3 DNA follows: TGTGCCAGCAGCCGGGACAGGTACTACGAGCAGTACTTC.

V and J are TRBV4-1 and TRBJ2-7; the D gene is possibly TRBD1 (5 bases). CDR3 length: 14 amino acids. The germline V gene has CDR1 MGHRA and CDR2 YSYEKL. Deletions cut 1 base from V and 6 bases from J, with 13 bases between. CDR3 in DNA: TGCGCCAGCAGCCAAGCGTCGCTAGGGGTCGAGCAGTACTTC. Encoded protein: CASSQASLGVEQYF.

This clone has just one count. V usage is TRBV15 and J usage is TRBJ1-1, with 7 bases lining up with TRBD1. This CDR3 comprises 16 residues. Per germline, CDR1 LNHNV and CDR2 YYDKDF (reference sequence). V lost 5 bases and J lost 0; bases outside the gene matches: 9. CDR3 region: CATSPPGTVLNTEAFF. DNA for the CDR3: TGTGCCACCAGCCCACCCGGGACAGTTTTGAACACTGAAGCTTTCTTT.

The chain is built from TRBV7-2 and TRBJ2-3; 7 nucleotides line up with TRBD1. This CDR3 has 15 residues. Germline V gene lookup returns CDR1 SGHTA and CDR2 FQGNSA. The V and J ends lost 6 bases and 5 bases, in that order; junction bases with no gene match: 11. The CDR3 coding sequence is TGTGCCAGCAGTCGGGCCGGCACAGGGGAAGATACGCAGTATTTT. Its protein is CASSRAGTGEDTQYF.

This clone has only one observation. The rearrangement joins TRBV7-9 to TRBJ1-3, with TRBD1 matching over 8 bases. The CDR3 loop spans 17 amino acids. CDR1 SEHNR and CDR2 FQNEAQ come from the germline V gene (reference sequence). Germline trimming cut 4 bases from V and 0 bases from J; bases unmatched to any gene: 8. CDR3 nucleotides: TGTGCCAGCAGCTCGCCGGGACAGGCCGCCTCTGGAAACACCATATATTTT. Protein product: CASSSPGQAASGNTIYF.

The gene calls are TRBV7-2 and TRBJ2-1; D remains ambiguous. This CDR3 comprises 13 residues. Trimming shortened V by 5 bases and J by 10 bases, and 15 bases separated the two germline ends. Germline CDR1 is SGHTA and CDR2 is FQGNSA. CDR3 region: CASSVNAAVEQFF. The CDR3 bases are TGTGCCAGCAGCGTAAACGCGGCGGTAGAGCAGTTCTTC.

The chain joins TRBV29-1 to TRBJ1-1; a possible D gene is TRBD1 (5 bases). V was shortened by 3 bases and J by 0 bases, with 11 bases between the two germline ends. Germline loops: CDR1 SQVTM, CDR2 ANQGSEA. The CDR3 extends over 14 amino acids. The CDR3 protein is CSVEAGMLNTEAFF. As DNA, the CDR3 is TGCAGCGTTGAGGCAGGGATGTTGAACACTGAAGCTTTCTTT.

This rearrangement joins TRBV7-2 to TRBJ2-3; 10 bases fit TRBD2. This CDR3 has 17 amino acids. V lost 1 base and J lost 8; bases outside the gene matches: 12. The germline CDR1 and CDR2 sequences are SGHTA and FQGNSA. For the CDR3, the DNA is TGTGCCAGCAGCTTAGGGGTGAGCGGGGGGGCTGTCGGTACGCAGTATTTT. The encoded protein is CASSLGVSGGAVGTQYF.

The rearrangement links TRBV7-9 to TRBJ1-6, with 7 bases matching TRBD1. Unmatched junction bases numbered 8, after V lost 5 bases and J lost 7 bases. Germline lookup yields CDR1 SEHNR and CDR2 FQNEAQ (reference sequence). The CDR3 length is 15 residues. For the CDR3, the DNA is TGTGCCAGCAGCGCTTTGACAGGGTTGAATTCACCCCTCCACTTT. As protein: CASSALTGLNSPLHF.

This chain uses TRBV11-3 with TRBJ2-7; D gene unclear. The CDR3 is made up of 13 amino acids. Per germline, CDR1 SGHNT and CDR2 YENEEA. Trimming stripped 1 base from V and 3 bases from J, with 7 bases between. The CDR3 nucleotides are TGTGCCAGCAGCTTAGCCTACCACTACGAGCAGTACTTC. This codes for CASSLAYHYEQYF.

The chain uses TRBV6-4 and TRBJ1-2; the D is unclear. Germline V gives CDR1 MRHNA, CDR2 SNTAGT. The CDR3 has 15 amino acids. Trimming shortened V by 2 bases and J by 6 bases, and 16 bases separated the two germline ends. CDR3 nucleotide sequence: TGTGCCAGCAGTGACCCCGGAGAAACTATGAATGGCTACACCTTC. It yields the protein CASSDPGETMNGYTF.

The V call is TRBV19, the J call TRBJ2-5; 12 nucleotides align to TRBD2. This CDR3 has 17 amino acids. J was trimmed by 6 bases and V by 3 bases; bases with no gene match: 11. CDR1 is LNHDA and CDR2 is SQIVND in the germline V gene (reference sequence). For the CDR3, the DNA is TGTGCCAGTAGTATGCGGGGCACTAGCGGGGGGAGGAAGACCCAGTACTTC. This gives the protein CASSMRGTSGGRKTQYF. Combining the CDR3 with reference TRBV19 and TRBJ2-5 gives the whole variable domain DGGITQSPKYLFRKEGQNVTLSCEQNLNHDAMYWYRQDPGQGLRLIYYSQIVNDFQKGDIAEGYSVSREKKESFPLTVTSAQKNPTAFYLCASSMRGTSGGRKTQYFGPGTRLLVL.

The chain combines TRBV25-1 with TRBJ2-7, with TRBD2 matching 7 bases. From germline, CDR1 is MGHDK and CDR2 SYGVNS. After removal of 6 bases from V and 4 bases from J, the junction contained 9 bases not matched to a gene. This CDR3 has 14 amino acids. In nucleotides, the CDR3 is TGTGCCAGCAGCGCCCGCTCGCGGGGGTACGAGCAGTACTTC. This codes for CASSARSRGYEQYF.

The chain combines TRBV5-8 with TRBJ1-4; D remains ambiguous. The CDR3 has 12 amino acids. V dropped 8 bases and J dropped 6 bases, with 11 bases sitting between them. Germline V gives CDR1 SGHTS, CDR2 YDEGEE. The CDR3 DNA is TGTGCCAGGGGAGCGGTGGATGAAAAACTGTTTTTT. Protein product: CARGAVDEKLFF.

V gene TRBV29-1 combines with J gene TRBJ1-1; 9 bases are a match to TRBD1. This CDR3 spans 12 amino acids. Germline V gene sequence: CDR1 SQVTM, CDR2 ANQGSEA. V trimming: 7 bases; J trimming: 5 bases; junction bases outside the gene matches: 5. Written as DNA, the CDR3 is TGCAGCGGTAAACAGGGGGCGACTGAAGCTTTCTTT. Translating it yields CSGKQGATEAFF.

This rearrangement joins TRBV28 to TRBJ1-2; tentative D call: TRBD1 (6 bases). Germline values: CDR1 MDHEN, CDR2 SYDVKM. The CDR3 is made up of 13 amino acids. The V gene lost 6 bases and the J gene lost 4 bases, with 12 bases spanning the gap. The CDR3 is CASSPTGLYGYTF. The CDR3 coding sequence is TGTGCCAGCAGCCCAACAGGGCTCTATGGCTACACCTTC.

V and J are TRBV19 and TRBJ1-1; 7 nucleotides match TRBD1. CDR1 and CDR2 from the germline V gene are LNHDA and SQIVND (reference sequence). V gave up 5 bases and J gave up 4 bases; unmatched junction bases: 7. This CDR3 spans 14 amino acids. The CDR3: CASSPRQGITEAFF. For the CDR3, the DNA is TGTGCCAGTAGTCCGAGACAGGGTATCACTGAAGCTTTCTTT. Supplemented by reference TRBV19 and TRBJ1-1, the full variable domain reads DGGITQSPKYLFRKEGQNVTLSCEQNLNHDAMYWYRQDPGQGLRLIYYSQIVNDFQKGDIAEGYSVSREKKESFPLTVTSAQKNPTAFYLCASSPRQGITEAFFGQGTRLTVV.

The chain employs TRBV2 and TRBJ2-3, with D tentatively TRBD1 (7 bases). With 4 bases removed from V and 0 bases from J, the gap between germline ends came to 14 bases. This CDR3 is built from 16 residues. The germline V gene has CDR1 SNHLY and CDR2 FYNNEI. As DNA, the CDR3 is TGTGCCAGCAGTGGAAGGCAGGGGGGAAGCACAGATACGCAGTATTTT. Encoded protein: CASSGRQGGSTDTQYF. Complete variable domain (other parts from reference TRBV2 and TRBJ2-3): EPEVTQTPSHQVTQMGQEVILRCVPISNHLYFYWYRQILGQKVEFLVSFYNNEISEKSEIFDDQFSVERPDGSNFTLKIRSTKLEDSAMYFCASSGRQGGSTDTQYFGPGTRLTVL.

The CDR3 nucleotides read TGTGCCAGCACCCCCCGCGGGGGAGGATACAATGAGCAGTTCTTC. Translation: CASTPRGGGYNEQFF. The chain links TRBV6-5 to TRBJ2-1, with TRBD2 matching 7 bases. J lost 4 bases, V lost 7 bases, and 10 bases had no gene match. The CDR3 consists of 15 residues. The V gene's germline CDR1 is MNHEY and CDR2 SVGAGI.

J is TRBJ2-2 and V is TRBV30; TRBD2 agrees at 7 bases. Germline lookup yields CDR1 GTSNPN and CDR2 SVGIG (reference sequence). V shed 5 bases, J shed 1 base, and the junction held 4 bases outside the gene matches. The CDR3 consists of 14 residues. CDR3 region: CAWRTGGNTGELFF. The CDR3 bases are TGTGCCTGGCGCACGGGGGGGAACACCGGGGAGCTGTTTTTT. Variable domain in full (rest from reference TRBV30 and TRBJ2-2): SQTIHQWPATLVQPVGSPLSLECTVEGTSNPNLYWYRQAAGRGLQLLFYSVGIGQISSEVPQNLSASRPQDRQFILSSKKLLLSDSGFYLCAWRTGGNTGELFFGEGSRLTVL.

The CDR3 sequence: CASSTPGQGNYGYTF. CDR3 coding DNA: TGTGCCAGCAGTACTCCGGGACAGGGGAACTATGGCTACACCTTC. V usage is TRBV28 and J usage is TRBJ1-2; TRBD1 agrees at 10 bases. Germline assignment: CDR1 MDHEN and CDR2 SYDVKM. The CDR3 length is 15 residues. V shed 5 bases and J 2 bases; nucleotides not matched to a gene: 5.

V usage is TRBV27 and J usage is TRBJ1-2; possible D gene TRBD1, 6 bases. CDR1 is MNHEY, CDR2 SMNVEV, per germline (reference sequence). The CDR3 is 12 residues long. Trimming stripped 2 bases from V and 7 bases from J, with 8 bases between. The CDR3 nucleotides are TGTGCCAGCAGTTTAACAGGGCGTGGCTACACCTTC. Translation gives CASSLTGRGYTF.